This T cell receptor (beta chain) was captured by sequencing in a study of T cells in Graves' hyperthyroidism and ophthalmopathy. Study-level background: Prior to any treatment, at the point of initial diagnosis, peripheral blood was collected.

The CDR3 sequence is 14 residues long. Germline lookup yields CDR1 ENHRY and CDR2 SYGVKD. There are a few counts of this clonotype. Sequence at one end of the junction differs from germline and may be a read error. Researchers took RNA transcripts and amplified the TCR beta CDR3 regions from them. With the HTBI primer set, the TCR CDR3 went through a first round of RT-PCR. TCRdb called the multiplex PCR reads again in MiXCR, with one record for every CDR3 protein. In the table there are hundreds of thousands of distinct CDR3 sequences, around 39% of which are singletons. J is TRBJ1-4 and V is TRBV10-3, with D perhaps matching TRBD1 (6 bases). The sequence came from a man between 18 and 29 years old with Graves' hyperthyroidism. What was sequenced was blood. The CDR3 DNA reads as TGTGCCAGCAGTTACTCCGCAGGGGTGGAAAAACTGTTTTTT. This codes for CASSYSAGVEKLFF.